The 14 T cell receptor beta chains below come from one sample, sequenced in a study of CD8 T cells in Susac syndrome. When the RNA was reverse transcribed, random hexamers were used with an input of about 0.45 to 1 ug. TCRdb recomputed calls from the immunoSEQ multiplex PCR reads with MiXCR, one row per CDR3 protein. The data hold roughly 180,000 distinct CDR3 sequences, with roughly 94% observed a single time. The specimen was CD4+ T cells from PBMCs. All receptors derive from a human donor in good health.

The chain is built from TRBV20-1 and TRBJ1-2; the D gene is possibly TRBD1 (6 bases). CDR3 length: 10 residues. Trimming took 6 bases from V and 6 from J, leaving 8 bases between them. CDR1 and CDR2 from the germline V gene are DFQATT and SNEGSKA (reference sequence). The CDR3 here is CSAGGDGYTF. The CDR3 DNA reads TGCAGTGCAGGGGGGGATGGCTACACCTTC.

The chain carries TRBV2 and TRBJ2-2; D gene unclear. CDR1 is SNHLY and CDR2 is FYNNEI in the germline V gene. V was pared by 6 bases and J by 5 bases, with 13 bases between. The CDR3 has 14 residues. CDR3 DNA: TGTGCCAGCAGATCAAGACACAATACCGGGGAGCTGTTTTTT. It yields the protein CASRSRHNTGELFF. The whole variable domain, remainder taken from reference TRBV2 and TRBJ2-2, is EPEVTQTPSHQVTQMGQEVILRCVPISNHLYFYWYRQILGQKVEFLVSFYNNEISEKSEIFDDQFSVERPDGSNFTLKIRSTKLEDSAMYFCASRSRHNTGELFFGEGSRLTVL.

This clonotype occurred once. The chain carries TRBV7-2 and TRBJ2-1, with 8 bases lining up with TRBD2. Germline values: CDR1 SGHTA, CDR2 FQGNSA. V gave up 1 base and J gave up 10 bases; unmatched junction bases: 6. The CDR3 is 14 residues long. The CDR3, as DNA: TGTGCCAGCAGCTTAGGTCTAGCGGGCGTGGAGCAGTTCTTC. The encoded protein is CASSLGLAGVEQFF. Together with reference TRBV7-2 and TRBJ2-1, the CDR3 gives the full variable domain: GAGVSQSPSNKVTEKGKDVELRCDPISGHTALYWYRQSLGQGLEFLIYFQGNSAPDKSGLPSDRFSAERTGGSVSTLTIQRTQQEDSAVYLCASSLGLAGVEQFFGPGTRLTVL.

Written as DNA, the CDR3 is TGTGCCAGCAGCCGAGACAGGGGGATCACAGATACGCAGTATTTT. Translation gives CASSRDRGITDTQYF. The V call is TRBV7-9, the J call TRBJ2-3, with 9 bases matching TRBD1. This CDR3 contains 15 residues. From germline, CDR1 is SEHNR and CDR2 FQNEAQ (reference sequence). The V segment lost 5 bases and the J segment 2 bases; nucleotides outside the gene matches: 5.

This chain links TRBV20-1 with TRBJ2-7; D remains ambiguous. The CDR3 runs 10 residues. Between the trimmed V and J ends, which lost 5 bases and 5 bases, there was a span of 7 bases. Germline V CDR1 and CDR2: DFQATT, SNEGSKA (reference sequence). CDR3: CSAARDEQYF. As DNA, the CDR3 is TGCAGTGCTGCTCGGGACGAGCAGTACTTC.

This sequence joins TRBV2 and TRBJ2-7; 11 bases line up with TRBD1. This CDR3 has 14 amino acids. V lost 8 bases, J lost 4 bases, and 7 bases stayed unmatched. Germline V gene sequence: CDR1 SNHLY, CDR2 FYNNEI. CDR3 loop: CASGPDRGRYEQYF. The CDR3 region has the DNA TGTGCCAGCGGGCCGGACAGGGGGCGATACGAGCAGTACTTC.

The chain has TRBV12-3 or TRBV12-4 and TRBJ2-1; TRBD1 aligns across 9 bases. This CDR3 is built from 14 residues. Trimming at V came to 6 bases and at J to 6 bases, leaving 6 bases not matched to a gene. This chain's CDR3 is CASSRGQGFNEQFF. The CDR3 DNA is TGTGCCAGCAGCCGGGGACAGGGATTCAATGAGCAGTTCTTC.

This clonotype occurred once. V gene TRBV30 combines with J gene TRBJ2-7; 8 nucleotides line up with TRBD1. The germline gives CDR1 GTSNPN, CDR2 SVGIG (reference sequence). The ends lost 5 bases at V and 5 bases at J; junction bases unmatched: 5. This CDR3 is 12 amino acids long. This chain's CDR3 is CAWGDRSNEQYF. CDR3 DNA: TGTGCCTGGGGGGACAGGTCTAACGAGCAGTACTTC.

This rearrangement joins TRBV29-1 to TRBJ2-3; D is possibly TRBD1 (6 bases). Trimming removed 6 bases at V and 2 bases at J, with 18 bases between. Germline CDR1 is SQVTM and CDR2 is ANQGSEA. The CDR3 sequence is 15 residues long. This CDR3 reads CSVRRWDTVTDTQYF. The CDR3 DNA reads TGCAGCGTCCGCCGATGGGACACTGTCACAGATACGCAGTATTTT.

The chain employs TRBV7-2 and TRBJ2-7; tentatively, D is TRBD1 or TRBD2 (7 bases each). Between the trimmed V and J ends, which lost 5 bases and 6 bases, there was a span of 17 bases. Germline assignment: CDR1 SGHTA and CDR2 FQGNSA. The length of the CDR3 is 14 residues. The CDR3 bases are TGTGCCAGCAGCCGACAGGGAGGGATGGGCGAGCAGTACTTC. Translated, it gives CASSRQGGMGEQYF.

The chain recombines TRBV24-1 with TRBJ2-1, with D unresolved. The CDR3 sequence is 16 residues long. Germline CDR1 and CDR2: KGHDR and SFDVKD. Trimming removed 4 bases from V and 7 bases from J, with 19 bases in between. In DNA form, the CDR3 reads TGTGCCACCAGTGACCAACCTGGGTTCCGAGAAAATGAGCAGTTCTTC. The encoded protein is CATSDQPGFRENEQFF.

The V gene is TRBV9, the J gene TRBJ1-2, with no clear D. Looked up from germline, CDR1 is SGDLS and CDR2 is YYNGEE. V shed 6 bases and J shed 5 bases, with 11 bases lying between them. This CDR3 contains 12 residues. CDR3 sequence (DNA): TGTGCCAGCAACAAGATCGGGTATGGCTACACCTTC. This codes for CASNKIGYGYTF.

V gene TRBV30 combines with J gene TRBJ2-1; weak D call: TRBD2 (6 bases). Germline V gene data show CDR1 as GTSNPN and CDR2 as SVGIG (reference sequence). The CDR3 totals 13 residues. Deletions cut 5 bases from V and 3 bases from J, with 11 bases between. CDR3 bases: TGTGCCTGGGCGGGATCATTCTACAATGAGCAGTTCTTC. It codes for CAWAGSFYNEQFF.

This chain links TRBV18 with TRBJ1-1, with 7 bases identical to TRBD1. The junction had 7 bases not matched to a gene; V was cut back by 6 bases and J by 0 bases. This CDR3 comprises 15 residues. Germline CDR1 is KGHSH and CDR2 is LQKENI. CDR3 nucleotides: TGTGCCAGCTCGCCAGCGACAGGGATGAACACTGAAGCTTTCTTT. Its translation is CASSPATGMNTEAFF. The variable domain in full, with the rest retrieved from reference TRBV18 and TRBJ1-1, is NAGVMQNPRHLVRRRGQEARLRCSPMKGHSHVYWYRQLPEEGLKFMVYLQKENIIDESGMPKERFSAEFPKEGPSILRIQQVVRGDSAAYFCASSPATGMNTEAFFGQGTRLTVV.